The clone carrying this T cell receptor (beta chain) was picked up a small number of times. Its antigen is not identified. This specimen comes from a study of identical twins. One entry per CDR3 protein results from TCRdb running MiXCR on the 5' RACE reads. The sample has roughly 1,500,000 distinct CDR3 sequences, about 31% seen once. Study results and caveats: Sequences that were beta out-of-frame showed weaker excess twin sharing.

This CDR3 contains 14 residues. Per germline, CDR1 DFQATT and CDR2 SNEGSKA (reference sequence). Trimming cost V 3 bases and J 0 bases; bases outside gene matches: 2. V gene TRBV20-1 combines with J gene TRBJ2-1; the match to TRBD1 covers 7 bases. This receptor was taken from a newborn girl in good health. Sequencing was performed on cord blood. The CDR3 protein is CSASRGTSYNEQFF. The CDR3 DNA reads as TGCAGTGCTAGCAGGGGGACCTCCTACAATGAGCAGTTCTTC.